Below, 7 T cell receptor beta chains from the same sample are listed, as sequenced in a study of T cells expressing NK-cell markers. TCRdb re-called the 5' RACE reads; every CDR3 protein appears as one record, without DNA. The sample yields about 430,000 distinct CDR3 sequences, of which the top ten take up approximately 1.4%. Material: blood T cells: a sorted CD56 or NKG2C T cell subset, CD4+ or CD8+ T cells, or bulk PBMC T cells (not recorded which). These receptors all stem from a woman aged 45-65 years in good health.

This chain's CDR3 is CSVGRRLATNYGYTF. V usage is TRBV29-1 and J usage is TRBJ1-2; the D gene TCRdb calls, TRBD1, cannot be checked with no DNA. The CDR3 is 15 amino acids. The V gene's germline CDR1 is SQVTM and CDR2 ANQGSEA.

The chain combines TRBV12-3 or TRBV12-4 with TRBJ2-1. The CDR3 consists of 14 residues. The CDR3 loop is CASGHSSSYNEQFF.

The chain combines TRBV20-1 with TRBJ2-7; TCRdb picks TRBD1, but there is no DNA to check that call. Germline V gene lookup returns CDR1 DFQATT and CDR2 SNEGSKA (reference sequence). This CDR3 has 14 amino acids. The CDR3 sequence: CSAGGDRLGYEQYF.

The chain combines TRBV5-1 with TRBJ2-2; the D call of TRBD2 rests on TCRdb alone, since no DNA is present to check it. The CDR3 has 14 amino acids. CDR1 SGHRS and CDR2 YFSETQ come from the germline V gene. The CDR3 reads CASTETSFTGELFF.

The CDR3: CASSPREAGEETQYF. This sequence joins TRBV7-3 and TRBJ2-5; the TCRdb call, TRBD1, lacks DNA for checking. In germline, CDR1 is SGHTA, CDR2 FQGTGA. The CDR3 has 15 amino acids.

The chain combines TRBV6-1 with TRBJ2-3. This CDR3 is 12 amino acids long. Germline V lookup: CDR1 MNHNS, CDR2 SASEGT. CDR3 sequence reads: CASSVVRDTQYF.

This rearrangement joins TRBV3-1 to TRBJ2-3; TCRdb picks TRBD2, but there is no DNA to check that call. Germline V gene sequence: CDR1 LGHDT, CDR2 YNNKEL (reference sequence). The CDR3 runs 18 residues. CDR3 sequence: CASSQFPSGRPSTDTQYF.